The 6 T cell receptor beta chains below come from one sample, sequenced in a study of cytomegalovirus exposure and HLA in healthy donors. The PCR made use of 60 Vbeta and 13 Jbeta primers. Sequencing was performed with immunoSEQ multiplex PCR; in TCRdb, only in-frame clones are kept and a portion is missing. The sample lists over 120,000 clones; 78% were seen once. Source material: PBMCs. These TCRs come from a woman between 18 and 29 years old in good health and CMV-seropositive.

V and J are TRBV5-1 and TRBJ2-3; TRBD2 aligns across 7 bases. The CDR3 covers 15 residues. V trimming: 2 bases; J trimming: 0 bases; junction bases outside the gene matches: 3. The germline V gene has CDR1 SGHRS and CDR2 YFSETQ. CDR3 in DNA: TGCGCCAGCAGCTTTGGCGGGGGAAGCACAGATACGCAGTATTTT. Its translation is CASSFGGGSTDTQYF.

The rearrangement uses TRBV28 and TRBJ2-5, with 7 positions matching TRBD1. Germline V gene sequence: CDR1 MDHEN, CDR2 SYDVKM. This CDR3 has 15 residues. The junction had 8 bases not matched to a gene; V was cut back by 6 bases and J by 1 base. CDR3 region: CASSGDGQVQETQYF. The CDR3 DNA reads as TGTGCCAGCAGCGGAGACGGACAGGTCCAAGAGACCCAGTACTTC.

Notes on this clone: This specimen includes other DNA sequences encoding the same CDR3. The chain joins TRBV4-3 to TRBJ2-7; possible D gene TRBD2, 5 bases. V lost 1 base to trimming and J lost 2 bases, with 9 bases between them. Germline values: CDR1 LGHNA, CDR2 YSLEER. The CDR3 covers 14 residues. As DNA, the CDR3 is TGCGCCAGCAGCCAAGGGACTGCCACCTACGAGCAGTACTTC. It encodes CASSQGTATYEQYF.

The chain employs TRBV5-6 and TRBJ2-4, with TRBD2 as a possible D gene (7 bases). The germline V gene encodes CDR1 SGHDT and CDR2 YYEEEE. This CDR3 comprises 15 residues. V lost 5 bases and J lost 3, with 15 bases in between. The chain's CDR3 is CASRGRGAGKNIQYF. As DNA, the CDR3 is TGTGCCAGCAGAGGGAGGGGGGCAGGCAAAAACATTCAGTACTTC.

This chain connects TRBV5-1 to TRBJ1-3; D ambiguous. This CDR3 region has 15 residues. Between the trimmed V and J ends, which lost 1 base and 1 base, there was a span of 9 bases. Germline loops: CDR1 SGHRS, CDR2 YFSETQ. CDR3 coding DNA: TGCGCCAGCAGCTTGCGATCGGGTTCTGGAAACACCATATATTTT. As protein: CASSLRSGSGNTIYF.

V gene TRBV5-6 combines with J gene TRBJ2-2, with 7 positions matching TRBD1. The junction had 8 bases not matched to a gene; V was cut back by 3 bases and J by 6 bases. This CDR3 has 15 residues. The germline V gene encodes CDR1 SGHDT and CDR2 YYEEEE. The chain's CDR3 is CASSSGQVKAGELFF. In nucleotides, the CDR3 is TGTGCCAGCAGCTCTGGACAGGTCAAGGCCGGGGAGCTGTTTTTT.